Sequencing of this T cell receptor (beta chain) was carried out in a study of blood T cell repertoires in COVID-19 (dated by TCRdb to 2018 to 2021). For the study in its entirety: Samples covering the acute and convalescent phases of COVID-19 were provided by collaborators in the United States, Italy and Spain. The repertoires were released in a freely available public database intended as a resource for research on the immune response to SARS-CoV-2. Nearly every sample came with metadata listing a de-identified subject ID, COVID-19 status, age in years and sex. Where available, HLA class I and class II types were taken from metadata supplied by the sample provider and were not determined by assay-based typing. The dataset comprised deeply sampled blood TCRbeta repertoires from subjects exposed to, actively infected with, or recovered from COVID-19. Samples were obtained from the ongoing ImmuneRACE study (first 160 participants) and from some 1,200 subjects provided by 6 global collaborators. The prospective study material was composed of cDNA or gDNA derived from T cells, B-cell-depleted T cells, or PBMCs.

The study at large found these results: How much clinical and demographic metadata was included differed by source and by participant, and the metadata was provided uncurated.

Enrolling through a virtual design, the prospective study's participants ranged in age from roughly 18 to 90 years and lived across 24 United States geographic areas. To assign participants to cohorts, the prospective study relied on clinical history that participants themselves reported in a screening survey and a study questionnaire. Recovered participants in ImmuneRACE Cohort 3 were defined as having two consecutive negative NP/OP PCR tests, clearance from a healthcare professional, or resolution of symptoms. Mobile phlebotomists in the prospective study collected whole blood, serum and a nasopharyngeal or oropharyngeal swab from every participant. Over an approximately 2-month period, participants in the prospective study had the option of providing additional blood draws and questionnaires. Blood samples from the prospective study were shipped frozen or at room temperature prior to DNA extraction.

Details on this clone: There is no known antigen for this receptor. Base qualities are not provided; no much larger clone lies one nucleotide away.

Cut back by 6 bases and 2 bases, the V and J ends lie 19 bases apart. Counted from cysteine to phenylalanine, this CDR3 has 16 amino acids. The retained sequence is limited to the CDR3, 48 bases, with the frame set at the first base. CDR1 and CDR2, per the germline V gene, are KGHSH and LQKENI. TCRbeta CDR3 regions were amplified from genomic DNA using the immunoSEQ Assay, a bias-controlled multiplex PCR. The paper's processing steps were these. Within the assay, amplification of reference gene primers was used to estimate how many nucleated cells each sample contained. To quantify the absolute abundance of each unique TCRbeta CDR3 rearrangement, sequence reads were collapsed and filtered. For each sample, productive Simpson clonality was calculated by taking the square root of Simpson's diversity index across productive rearrangements. The table was pulled from immuneACCESS by TCRdb, which kept in-frame rearrangements only. Such tables lose some clones; where checked, under half of the loss comes from unresolved V genes, and the rest has no known cause. That table is the source of V, J and clone size, and D and trimming were worked out from the DNA. Counted in this sample were 360,000 or so clones; less than 90% of them appeared once. The top ten clonotypes cover 2.5% to 3% of the sample.

The clonotype was recovered from a woman aged 25 to 39 who had recovered from COVID-19. Sequenced material: PBMCs or T cells enriched from blood (not recorded which). The chain couples TRBV18 to TRBJ2-5; possibly the D gene is TRBD1, per 7 matching bases. The CDR3 here reads CASSRGDRLRQETQYF. The nucleotide sequence is TGTGCCAGCTCCAGGGGGGACAGACTCCGACAAGAGACCCAGTACTTC.